The 17 T cell receptor beta chains below all came from one sample that was sequenced in a study of graft-versus-host responses after intestinal transplantation. This table comes from immunoSEQ multiplex PCR, and its TCRdb copy is limited to in-frame clones, with some not included. The sample consists of some 13,000 clones, around 82% of them appearing once. Sequences were derived from PBMCs, sampled approximately 120 days after transplant. The receptors here all came from a human patient who received an intestinal transplant, so some T cells may come from the graft donor.

The chain links TRBV6-4 to TRBJ2-1; 14 bases match TRBD2. The CDR3 runs to 16 residues. The V gene's germline CDR1 is MRHNA and CDR2 SNTAGT. The J segment lost 6 bases and the V segment lost 6 bases, leaving 7 bases of the junction unmatched. As DNA, the CDR3 is TGTGCCAGCAGCCCCACCGGGACTAGCGGGGGCAATGAGCAGTTCTTC. It yields the protein CASSPTGTSGGNEQFF.

V is TRBV12-5 and J is TRBJ2-5; 9 positions match TRBD2. J lost 2 bases, V lost 2 bases, and 0 bases had no gene match. The CDR3 is 14 residues long. The V gene's germline CDR1 is LGHNT and CDR2 FRNRAP. For the CDR3, the DNA is TGTGCTAGTGGTTTGACTAGCGGGCAAGAGACCCAGTACTTC. Encoded protein: CASGLTSGQETQYF.

V usage is TRBV1 and J usage is TRBJ2-6. TRBV1 is annotated as a pseudogene. The CDR3 is 18 residues long. This CDR3 is CTSRSTGCAQSRANVLTF. The CDR3 DNA sequence: TGCACCAGCAGGAGCACTGGTTGTGCACAAAGTCGGGCCAACGTCCTGACTTTC.

The chain links TRBV6-5 to TRBJ1-2; D remains unclear. The germline V gene has CDR1 MNHEY and CDR2 SVGAGI. The CDR3 loop spans 14 amino acids. V dropped 6 bases and J dropped 6 bases, with 17 bases sitting between them. The chain's CDR3 is CASSLSGRAHGYTF. In nucleotides, the CDR3 is TGTGCCAGCAGCCTTAGTGGGAGGGCGCATGGCTACACCTTC.

The gene calls are TRBV10-2 and TRBJ2-2, with TRBD1 identical over 12 bases. The CDR3 runs to 16 residues. Trimming cost V 7 bases and J 7 bases; bases outside gene matches: 10. Germline CDR1 and CDR2: WSHSY and SAAADI. The CDR3 DNA follows: TGCGCCAGCACAGACCCGGGACAGGGGGCCGGCGGGGAGCTGTTTTTT. Translating it yields CASTDPGQGAGGELFF.

With regard to this clone: Distinct nucleotide sequences in the sample also encode this CDR3. This chain links TRBV28 with TRBJ2-6; no clear D. This CDR3 is built from 16 residues. Germline CDR1 reads MDHEN; CDR2 reads SYDVKM. Deletions cut 5 bases from V and 0 bases from J, with 11 bases between. CDR3 nucleotide sequence: TGTGCCAGCAGTCAGATCTCCAACTCTGGGGCCAACGTCCTGACTTTC. Its translation is CASSQISNSGANVLTF.

The genes are TRBV19 and TRBJ2-1; D gene uncertain. The CDR3 runs 14 residues. From germline, CDR1 is LNHDA and CDR2 SQIVND (reference sequence). Trimming cost V 3 bases and J 4 bases, with 10 bases left between them. Here the CDR3 reads CASSMGWMYNEQFF. The DNA for the CDR3 is TGTGCCAGTAGTATGGGCTGGATGTACAATGAGCAGTTCTTC. The variable domain in full, completed from reference TRBV19 and TRBJ2-1, reads DGGITQSPKYLFRKEGQNVTLSCEQNLNHDAMYWYRQDPGQGLRLIYYSQIVNDFQKGDIAEGYSVSREKKESFPLTVTSAQKNPTAFYLCASSMGWMYNEQFFGPGTRLTVL.

The chain carries TRBV7-3 and TRBJ2-7; the D gene is possibly TRBD1 (6 bases). CDR1 SGHTA and CDR2 FQGTGA come from the germline V gene. V dropped 8 bases and J dropped 2 bases, with 13 bases sitting between them. The CDR3 spans 13 residues. The CDR3 here is CASGDGDTYEQYF. CDR3 DNA sequence: TGTGCCAGCGGAGACGGGGACACCTACGAGCAGTACTTC. The whole variable domain, remainder taken from reference TRBV7-3 and TRBJ2-7, is GAGVSQTPSNKVTEKGKYVELRCDPISGHTALYWYRQSLGQGPEFLIYFQGTGAADDSGLPNDRFFAVRPEGSVSTLKIQRTERGDSAVYLCASGDGDTYEQYFGPGTRLTVT.

J is TRBJ2-5 and V is TRBV7-9, with a possible D match to TRBD2 (6 bases). The V and J ends lost 1 base and 2 bases respectively, with 11 bases between them. Germline loops: CDR1 SEHNR, CDR2 FQNEAQ (reference sequence). The CDR3 sequence is 15 residues long. The CDR3 protein is CASSLGTNYQETQYF. DNA of the CDR3: TGTGCCAGCAGCTTAGGGACTAACTATCAAGAGACCCAGTACTTC.

The V gene is TRBV9, the J gene TRBJ1-2, with TRBD1 identical over 7 bases. Germline CDR1 SGDLS, CDR2 YYNGEE. The CDR3 is made up of 13 amino acids. V was pared by 3 bases and J by 8 bases, with 7 bases of the junction left unmatched. In DNA, the CDR3 is TGTGCCAGCAGCGGGGACAGCCCGGGGGGCTACACCTTC. Its translation: CASSGDSPGGYTF.

The V and J genes are TRBV6-6 and TRBJ1-2; the D is unclear. This CDR3 contains 11 residues. Looked up from germline, CDR1 is MNHNY and CDR2 is SVGAGI (reference sequence). The V gene lost 4 bases and the J gene lost 7 bases, with 7 bases spanning the gap. The CDR3 bases are TGTGCCAGCAGTTTAGGACGTGGCTACACCTTC. Translating it yields CASSLGRGYTF.

The rearrangement links TRBV7-2 to TRBJ2-7; the match to TRBD2 covers 11 bases. The V gene's germline CDR1 is SGHTA and CDR2 FQGNSA. The CDR3 consists of 16 residues. The trim removed 5 bases at V and 4 bases at J, leaving 10 bases unmatched. The CDR3 nucleotides read TGTGCCAGCAGCCTATCCGGGACTAGCGGCCCGTACGAGCAGTACTTC. This encodes CASSLSGTSGPYEQYF.

This chain links TRBV11-2 with TRBJ2-5, with D possibly called TRBD1 or TRBD2 (6 bases each). The CDR3 is 15 residues long. Germline V gives CDR1 SGHAT, CDR2 FQNNGV. V was clipped by 3 bases and J by 5 bases, with 16 bases between them. CDR3 coding DNA: TGTGCCAGCAGCTTCGGTACAGGGACTGGCGAGACCCAGTACTTC. This codes for CASSFGTGTGETQYF.

The gene calls are TRBV6-5 and TRBJ2-1; 11 positions match TRBD2. Germline V CDR1 and CDR2: MNHEY, SVGAGI. V trimming: 4 bases; J trimming: 9 bases; junction bases outside the gene matches: 11. This CDR3 spans 16 amino acids. This CDR3 is CASSSLAGGHPSEQFF. The CDR3 DNA follows: TGTGCCAGCAGTTCGTTAGCGGGAGGGCATCCGTCTGAGCAGTTCTTC.

This clone showed up just once. The chain has TRBV9 and TRBJ2-2, with 12 bases aligning to TRBD2. The CDR3 is 18 residues long. The V segment lost 2 bases and the J segment 6 bases; nucleotides outside the gene matches: 11. CDR1 and CDR2 from the germline V gene are SGDLS and YYNGEE. The CDR3: CASSVSVTSGSQAGELFF. In DNA, the CDR3 is TGTGCCAGCAGCGTCAGTGTGACTAGCGGGAGTCAAGCCGGGGAGCTGTTTTTT.

This clone was seen a single time. This chain uses TRBV18 with TRBJ1-1; D is unresolved. Trimming took 1 base from V and 1 from J, leaving 13 bases between them. The CDR3 has 16 amino acids. Per germline, CDR1 KGHSH and CDR2 LQKENI. The CDR3 sequence: CASSPQPGISNTEAFF. The DNA of the CDR3 is TGTGCCAGCTCACCACAACCAGGTATTTCGAACACTGAAGCTTTCTTT.

The chain has TRBV7-9 and TRBJ1-1; maybe TRBD1 (6 bases). The CDR3 has 14 residues. From germline, CDR1 is SEHNR and CDR2 FQNEAQ (reference sequence). Trimming pared 0 bases from V and 8 bases from J, leaving 13 bases between. The CDR3 loop is CASSLAQGILEAFF. Here the CDR3 DNA reads TGTGCCAGCAGCTTAGCTCAGGGGATTTTAGAAGCTTTCTTT. Combining the CDR3 with reference TRBV7-9 and TRBJ1-1 gives the whole variable domain DTGVSQNPRHKITKRGQNVTFRCDPISEHNRLYWYRQTLGQGPEFLTYFQNEAQLEKSRLLSDRFSAERPKGSFSTLEIQRTEQGDSAMYLCASSLAQGILEAFFGQGTRLTVV.